A selection of T cell receptor beta chains follows, all from one sample in a study of a mutant IDH1 vaccine in newly diagnosed glioma. No antigens are known for them. Profiled with immunoSEQ multiplex PCR; TCRdb holds only in-frame clones, not every one. There are around 60,000 clones in the sample; roughly 80% occur only once, and roughly 5.2% lies in the top ten. Sample: PBMCs, taken from a glioma patient whose treatment included an IDH1 peptide vaccine. These receptors originate from a man in his forties with glioma. Both conserved end residues are part of each CDR3. The order of the fields is clone size, V gene, D gene, J gene, CDR3 protein, CDR3 DNA. D genes are given only for firm matches. Where a row states a size, it is once, few, many or the class of an expanded clone; other rows omit it.

NA	TRBV5-1	NA	TRBJ1-1	CASSLVIGNTEAFF	TGCGCCAGCAGCTTGGTGATTGGGAACACTGAAGCTTTCTTT
NA	TRBV11-1	TRBD1	TRBJ2-7	CASSLGTGATYEQYF	TGTGCCAGCAGCTTGGGGACAGGGGCAACCTACGAGCAGTACTTC
once	TRBV7-6	NA	TRBJ1-3	CASSPSSQGGGNTIYF	TGTGCCAGCAGCCCTAGCTCACAGGGAGGCGGAAACACCATATATTTT
NA	TRBV6-1	TRBD2	TRBJ2-2	CASSGLAGGNTGELFF	TGTGCCAGCAGTGGTCTAGCGGGGGGGAACACCGGGGAGCTGTTTTTT
NA	TRBV18	NA	TRBJ1-4	CASSPGPGEKLFF	TGTGCCAGCTCACCAGGGCCAGGGGAAAAACTGTTTTTT
NA	TRBV4-3	TRBD1	TRBJ2-1	CASSQGTGGNEQFF	TGCGCCAGCAGCCAAGGGACAGGGGGCAATGAGCAGTTCTTC
NA	TRBV4-3	TRBD2	TRBJ2-7	CASSRRRGGSSYEQYF	TGCGCCAGCAGCCGCCGACGCGGGGGGAGCTCCTACGAGCAGTACTTC
NA	TRBV7-9	TRBD2	TRBJ2-1	CASSDRGASGGIEQFF	TGTGCCAGCAGCGACCGCGGGGCTAGCGGGGGCATCGAGCAGTTCTTC
NA	TRBV6-5	NA	TRBJ1-1	CASSLLGAGSDEAFF	TGTGCCAGCAGTCTCCTAGGGGCAGGGTCGGATGAAGCTTTCTTT
NA	TRBV9	NA	TRBJ2-7	CASSVGRVSYEQYF	TGTGCCAGCAGCGTAGGGCGGGTCTCCTACGAGCAGTACTTC
once	TRBV7-2	NA	TRBJ2-7	CASSLDSANYEQYF	TGTGCCAGCAGCTTAGACTCGGCCAACTACGAGCAGTACTTC
NA	TRBV5-1	NA	TRBJ1-2	CASSLDLGEGYTF	TGCGCCAGCAGCTTGGATTTGGGGGAGGGCTACACCTTC
NA	TRBV7-2	NA	TRBJ2-4	CASSLRGFQNIQYF	TGTGCCAGCAGCTTAAGGGGATTCCAAAACATTCAGTACTTC
NA	TRBV4-1	TRBD1	TRBJ2-1	CASSQDWGQGAGSYNEQFF	TGCGCCAGCAGCCAAGATTGGGGACAGGGGGCTGGCTCCTACAATGAGCAGTTCTTC
NA	TRBV9	NA	TRBJ1-2	CASSRDPNYGYTF	TGTGCCAGCAGCCGGGACCCTAACTATGGCTACACCTTC
NA	TRBV4-1	NA	TRBJ1-6	CASSQEGSPLHF	TGCGCCAGCAGCCAAGAGGGTTCACCCCTCCACTTT
NA	TRBV5-1	NA	TRBJ2-7	CASSLGASYEQYF	TGCGCCAGCAGCCTTGGGGCCAGCTACGAGCAGTACTTC
NA	TRBV28	NA	TRBJ2-7	CASSLTPVYEQYF	TGTGCCAGCAGTTTGACGCCGGTCTACGAGCAGTACTTC
NA	TRBV7-6	NA	TRBJ2-7	CALPGPESHFSCSFGEQYF	TGTGCCCTCCCAGGACCTGAGTCGCATTTCAGCTGTAGTTTCGGCGAGCAGTACTTC
NA	TRBV6-5	NA	TRBJ1-4	CASSRQQEGGEKLFF	TGTGCCAGCAGTCGCCAACAGGAAGGGGGTGAAAAACTGTTTTTT
NA	TRBV11-2	NA	TRBJ2-5	CASSFPRGGPEETQYF	TGTGCCAGCAGCTTCCCCCGCGGGGGCCCTGAAGAGACCCAGTACTTC
NA	TRBV11-2	NA	TRBJ2-1	CASSLDGPSYNEQFF	TGTGCCAGCAGCTTAGACGGTCCCTCCTACAATGAGCAGTTCTTC
NA	TRBV15	NA	TRBJ2-1	CATSRNLKKYEQFF	TGTGCCACCAGCAGAAACCTTAAAAAATATGAGCAGTTCTTC
NA	TRBV28	NA	TRBJ1-2	CASSLPGSYGYTF	TGTGCCAGCAGTTTACCAGGGAGCTATGGCTACACCTTC
NA	TRBV18	TRBD1	TRBJ2-3	CASSPARTGPADTQYF	TGTGCCAGCTCACCAGCCAGGACAGGGCCCGCAGATACGCAGTATTTT
NA	TRBV14	NA	TRBJ2-3	CASSQDRVVDTQYF	TGTGCCAGCAGCCAAGACAGGGTGGTAGATACGCAGTATTTT
few	TRBV27	NA	TRBJ2-1	CASSLSARNEQFF	TGTGCCAGCAGTTTATCCGCCCGGAATGAGCAGTTCTTC
NA	TRBV14	TRBD2	TRBJ2-5	CASSQGLRGLEKTQYF	TGTGCCAGCAGCCAAGGTTTGCGTGGACTAGAGAAGACCCAGTACTTC
NA	TRBV7-2	NA	TRBJ1-1	CASSLVGRTEAFF	TGTGCCAGCAGCTTAGTTGGAAGAACTGAAGCTTTCTTT
NA	TRBV27	TRBD2	TRBJ2-1	CASSLPTSSFSYNEQFF	TGTGCCAGCAGTTTACCGACTAGCTCCTTCTCCTACAATGAGCAGTTCTTC
NA	TRBV5-5	NA	TRBJ2-5	CASSRWGETQYF	TGTGCCAGCAGCCGGTGGGGAGAGACCCAGTACTTC
NA	TRBV29-1	NA	TRBJ2-7	CSVLGGGSQGYF	TGCAGCGTTCTTGGGGGTGGGTCGCAGGGGTACTTC
NA	TRBV6-5	TRBD1	TRBJ2-2	CASSFPGQTGELFF	TGTGCCAGCAGCTTCCCGGGACAGACCGGGGAGCTGTTTTTT
NA	TRBV4-3	NA	TRBJ2-7	CASSQSLMDGSYEQYF	TGCGCCAGCAGCCAAAGTCTAATGGACGGTTCCTACGAGCAGTACTTC
once	TRBV27	NA	TRBJ1-5	CASSTPPRRNQPQHF	TGTGCCAGCAGTACCCCCCCCCGACGGAATCAGCCCCAGCATTTT
once	TRBV7-2	NA	TRBJ2-5	CATGQETQYF	TGTGCCACGGGGCAAGAGACCCAGTACTTC
NA	TRBV6-5	TRBD1	TRBJ2-2	CASAGDRDAGELFF	TGTGCCAGCGCCGGGGACAGGGATGCCGGGGAGCTGTTTTTT
NA	TRBV27	TRBD1	TRBJ2-7	CASSLTEPGTGSDEQYF	TGTGCCAGCAGCTTAACCGAACCCGGGACAGGGTCCGACGAGCAGTACTTC
NA	TRBV9	TRBD2	TRBJ2-3	CASSVDSGRAGDTQYF	TGTGCCAGCAGCGTAGACAGCGGGAGGGCCGGAGATACGCAGTATTTT
once	TRBV11-2	TRBD2	TRBJ2-5	CASSLTGTSYQETQYF	TGTGCCAGCAGCTTAACTGGGACTAGCTACCAAGAGACCCAGTACTTC
once	TRBV2	NA	TRBJ2-2	CASTQGRPAGTGELFF	TGTGCCAGCACCCAGGGTCGACCGGCGGGCACCGGGGAGCTGTTTTTT
NA	TRBV4-3	TRBD1	TRBJ2-3	CASSQEMTGEDTQYF	TGCGCCAGCAGCCAAGAAATGACAGGGGAAGATACGCAGTATTTT
medium-sized	TRBV7-9	TRBD1	TRBJ2-1	CASSSTGAGDNEQFF	TGTGCCAGCAGCTCGACAGGGGCTGGGGACAATGAGCAGTTCTTC
few	TRBV2	NA	TRBJ1-4	CASNPWGADDEKLFF	TGTGCCAGCAACCCGTGGGGGGCGGATGATGAAAAACTGTTTTTT
NA	TRBV4-1	NA	TRBJ1-1	CASSQGGGLGTEAFF	TGCGCCAGCAGCCAAGGCGGAGGTCTGGGCACTGAAGCTTTCTTT